The sequence of this TCR beta chain was determined in a study of cytomegalovirus exposure and HLA in healthy donors (TCRdb year 2017). As for the study more broadly: A later analysis indicated that the roughly 120 validation repertoires were generated on the platform also employed for the 720 or so repertoires of the first cohort. To predict cytomegalovirus infection status, the study combined high-throughput TCR immunosequencing, statistical association of individual TCRs with disease status, and machine learning. The study aimed to test whether cataloging public T cell receptors could reveal signatures of past pathogen exposure. Besides the first cohort of more than 650 subjects, a separate validation cohort made up of 95 to 150 different subjects was used.

Taken from the germline V gene, the CDR1 and CDR2 loops are LGHNA and YSLEER. V and J are truncated by 0 bases and 0 bases respectively, leaving an intervening sequence of 8 bases. The CDR3 contains 15 residues, cysteine and phenylalanine counted. Kept here is only the CDR3 DNA, which spans 45 bases and is read in frame from base 1. Concerning this clone: The target of this receptor is not known. The record has no base qualities; no much larger clone is one base away.

The donors belonged to the validation cohort of about 120 subjects, which was separate from the approximately 610-subject first cohort. Libraries were prepared through the immunoSEQ multiplex PCR assay. In the paper's pipeline: To diagnose cytomegalovirus status from the catalog of TCR beta chain sequences, a statistical classification framework was built. TCRdb mirrors the immuneACCESS table, restricted to in-frame sequences. Some clones are absent from its copies; in checked studies, under half trace to an unresolved V gene, and the reason for the others is unknown. D and trimming come from the DNA, and the V and J calls and clone size come from that table. The sample has 250,000 to 400,000 clones on record, roughly 86% of them singletons. The top ten constitute roughly 0.88% of the sample. General study outcomes and caveats: Across donors, most TCR sequences were observed very rarely, whereas some public TCRs were present in many individuals. Of the cluster scores, around 95% were above 0 in a later analysis, which found that TCRs clustered in the first cohort also tended to co-occur in the 95 to 150 validation repertoires. A later analysis had no HLA typing for the validation cohort, so co-occurrence there was scored across all 130 or so repertoires. In vitro tests confirmed that a few of the cytomegalovirus-associated TCR beta chains recognize cytomegalovirus antigens. The authors suggested that the approach could potentially be generalized to other disease states and immunological phenotypes. The study gave a list of 150 to 200 TCR beta chains associated with cytomegalovirus. Cytomegalovirus status was reported to be diagnosed by the classifier with high specificity and sensitivity in both the original and validation cohorts.

The sequencing sample was made of PBMCs. The V gene is TRBV4-3 and the J gene is TRBJ2-5, with the identity of the D gene unclear. This receptor was obtained from a man aged 25-40 years in good health and CMV-seronegative. The CDR3 has the sequence CASSQDLANQETQYF. The DNA sequence is as follows: TGCGCCAGCAGCCAAGACCTGGCCAACCAAGAGACCCAGTACTTC.